This T cell receptor (beta chain) was identified during a study of CD8 T cells in ankylosing spondylitis. General study points: Clones linked to disease were reported to show significant enrichment in matched ankylosing spondylitis synovial fluid. Characteristic of ankylosing spondylitis blood, it appeared, was a TCR beta motif comprising roughly 8 highly homologous variants. Before this, some motif variants had been reported in reactive arthritis synovial fluid and blood.

This clonotype was seen only a few times. What it binds is unknown. It was by quantitative 5'-RACE with molecular barcodes that TCR beta libraries were made. One entry per CDR3 protein results from TCRdb running MiXCR on the 5' RACE reads. The sample carries 150,000 to 200,000 distinct CDR3 sequences, approximately 16% recorded once. Between the trimmed V and J ends, which lost 3 bases and 1 base, there was a span of 22 bases. The CDR3 sequence is 18 residues long. CDR1 MGHRA and CDR2 YSYEKL come from the germline V gene. Source material: blood, either unsorted or a sorted T cell fraction (not recorded which). The V gene is TRBV4-1, the J gene TRBJ2-7, with D tentatively TRBD1 (6 bases). This clonotype was obtained from a male donor with ankylosing spondylitis or in good health (not recorded which). CDR3 amino acids: CASSQGSQGTVLSYEQYF. The DNA of the CDR3 is TGCGCCAGCAGCCAGGGGTCCCAGGGGACCGTCTTATCCTACGAGCAGTACTTC.